Below, 29 T cell receptor beta chains from the same sample are listed, as sequenced in a study of cytomegalovirus exposure and HLA in healthy donors. The PCR made use of 60 Vbeta and 13 Jbeta primers. Assay: immunoSEQ multiplex PCR; the TCRdb copy retains only in-frame clones and omits some. The sample has roughly 100,000 clones, around four fifths seen once. The sequenced sample consisted of PBMCs. The receptor source for this set is a man aged 45 to 65 in good health and CMV-seronegative.

The rearrangement links TRBV6-5 to TRBJ1-6, with D tentatively TRBD1 (6 bases). This CDR3 comprises 14 residues. V was pared by 1 base and J by 8 bases, with 9 bases between. From germline, CDR1 is MNHEY and CDR2 SVGAGI. CDR3 protein: CASSYLQGYSPLHF. CDR3 nucleotide sequence: TGTGCCAGCAGTTACTTACAGGGCTATTCACCCCTCCACTTT.

V and J are TRBV11-2 and TRBJ1-2; D might be TRBD1 (5 bases). Germline V CDR1 and CDR2: SGHAT, FQNNGV. The CDR3 is 15 residues long. Trimming removed 2 bases from V and 4 bases from J, with 14 bases in between. Written as DNA, the CDR3 is TGTGCCAGCAGCTTACGCGGGGCCGGTAGCTATGGCTACACCTTC. Protein sequence: CASSLRGAGSYGYTF.

The V gene is TRBV7-2, the J gene TRBJ1-1, with D perhaps matching TRBD1 (5 bases). There are 15 residues in the CDR3. V was pared by 1 base and J by 1 base, with 10 bases between. CDR1 is SGHTA and CDR2 is FQGNSA in the germline V gene. The CDR3 DNA sequence: TGTGCCAGCAGCTTAGGGGGACTCAGGAACACTGAAGCTTTCTTT. Translation gives CASSLGGLRNTEAFF.

The chain uses TRBV5-1 and TRBJ1-1; D ambiguous. CDR3 length equals 15 residues. CDR1 SGHRS and CDR2 YFSETQ come from the germline V gene. V was pared by 0 bases and J by 1 base, with 10 bases between. This CDR3 reads CASSLARGENTEAFF. The DNA for the CDR3 is TGCGCCAGCAGCTTGGCCCGGGGAGAGAACACTGAAGCTTTCTTT. Supplemented by reference TRBV5-1 and TRBJ1-1, the full variable domain reads KAGVTQTPRYLIKTRGQQVTLSCSPISGHRSVSWYQQTPGQGLQFLFEYFSETQRNKGNFPGRFSGRQFSNSRSEMNVSTLELGDSALYLCASSLARGENTEAFFGQGTRLTVV.

This chain joins TRBV5-4 and TRBJ1-2; 8 bases fit TRBD1. Germline V gene data show CDR1 as SGHNT and CDR2 as YYREEE (reference sequence). The ends lost 2 bases at V and 8 bases at J; junction bases unmatched: 14. This CDR3 region has 16 residues. The CDR3 sequence is CASSLGQGTRLLGYTF. In DNA, the CDR3 is TGTGCCAGCAGCTTAGGACAGGGAACTCGACTGTTGGGCTACACCTTC.

With respect to this clone: This sample also contains other DNA sequences that code for the same CDR3. This chain links TRBV21-1 with TRBJ2-7; TRBD2 is taken as the D call from the table, unchecked against the DNA. TRBV21-1 is listed as a pseudogene. The CDR3 length is 13 residues. For the CDR3, the DNA is TGTGCCAGCATAGTTGCTAGGTCCTACGAGCAGTACGTT. This translates into CASIVARSYEQYV.

This sequence joins TRBV19 and TRBJ2-2, with D possibly being TRBD2 (7 bases). Germline V gene data show CDR1 as LNHDA and CDR2 as SQIVND (reference sequence). Trimming pared 3 bases from V and 0 bases from J, leaving 11 bases between. This CDR3 has 16 residues. The DNA of the CDR3 is TGTGCCAGTAGTATGGGGGGGCGCGCGAACACCGGGGAGCTGTTTTTT. Its protein is CASSMGGRANTGELFF.

About this clone itself: A read error may account for a junction end that differs from germline. The CDR3 reads CASSTGTYEKLFF. The CDR3 coding sequence is TGTGCCAGCAGTACAGGAACTTATGAAAAACTGTTTTTT. V gene TRBV6-5 combines with J gene TRBJ1-4, with a weak D call TRBD1 (5 bases). This CDR3 has 13 residues. The V gene's germline CDR1 is MNHEY and CDR2 SVGAGI.

The chain links TRBV6-5 to TRBJ2-3; TRBD2 is a possible D gene (6 bases). The CDR3 is made up of 12 amino acids. The germline V gene has CDR1 MNHEY and CDR2 SVGAGI. V lost 10 bases, J lost 5 bases, and 13 bases lay in between. CDR3 bases: TGTGCCACCTCCGGGAGCGGAGATACGCAGTATTTT. Its translation: CATSGSGDTQYF.

V is TRBV5-4 and J is TRBJ2-5; no reliable D call. Germline assignment: CDR1 SGHNT and CDR2 YYREEE (reference sequence). The V and J ends lost 3 bases and 2 bases respectively, with 8 bases between them. The CDR3 has 13 residues. Written as DNA, the CDR3 is TGTGCCAGCAGCTCCTCACTACAAGAGACCCAGTACTTC. Its translation: CASSSSLQETQYF.

The V and J genes are TRBV6-1 and TRBJ1-2, with D perhaps TRBD1 (6 bases). V lost 7 bases and J 5 bases, leaving 17 bases between the germline ends. Germline assignment: CDR1 MNHNS and CDR2 SASEGT. The CDR3 has 14 residues. The CDR3 region has the DNA TGTGCCAGCACCAGCTTGATGACAGGTTATGGCTACACCTTC. Translated, it gives CASTSLMTGYGYTF.

This clone was counted only a few times. The chain joins TRBV2 to TRBJ2-7; tentative D call: TRBD1 (6 bases). The germline V gene encodes CDR1 SNHLY and CDR2 FYNNEI. This CDR3 contains 15 residues. The CDR3 loop reads CASIERLHRGGEQYV. The CDR3 DNA sequence: TGTGCCAGCATTGAACGGCTCCACCGAGGGGGCGAGCAGTACGTC.

The chain joins TRBV10-3 to TRBJ2-7; TRBD1 aligns across 11 bases. Germline CDR1 reads ENHRY; CDR2 reads SYGVKD. This CDR3 contains 14 residues. The V segment lost 6 bases and the J segment 4 bases; nucleotides outside the gene matches: 5. Here the CDR3 DNA reads TGTGCCATCAGCAAAGGACAGGGGGCTTACGAGCAGTACTTC. Translation: CAISKGQGAYEQYF.

J is TRBJ2-1 and V is TRBV6-5; a possible D gene is TRBD2 (5 bases). The germline gives CDR1 MNHEY, CDR2 SVGAGI. V dropped 6 bases and J dropped 14 bases, with 20 bases sitting between them. The CDR3 consists of 13 residues. Here the CDR3 DNA reads TGTGCCAGCAGGTTTCCGGGTCTTGACGGGGAGTTCTTC. Translating gives CASRFPGLDGEFF.

V and J are TRBV7-5 and TRBJ2-1; the table names TRBD2, a call not compared with the DNA. TRBV7-5 is a pseudogene segment. The CDR3 consists of 16 residues. Written as DNA, the CDR3 is TGTGTCAGAAGCCGAATAGCGGGGGTCTCCTACAATGAGCAGTTCTTC. This encodes CVRSRIAGVSYNEQFF.

This clone has more than one count but fewer than ten. This chain uses TRBV5-8 with TRBJ2-7; TRBD2 might be the D (5 bases). V was shortened by 0 bases and J by 6 bases, with 7 bases between the two germline ends. Per the germline V gene, CDR1 is SGHTS and CDR2 is YDEGEE. The CDR3 length is 12 residues. The CDR3 DNA reads as TGTGCCAGCAGCTTGGCGGGATTCGAGCAGTACGTC. It codes for CASSLAGFEQYV.

This clone was recorded a few times. The genes are TRBV7-6 and TRBJ2-7; D ambiguous. The CDR3 spans 12 residues. CDR1 SGHVS and CDR2 FNYEAQ come from the germline V gene. V lost 1 base and J lost 6, with 7 bases in between. The CDR3: CASSLGEVEQYF. CDR3 nucleotides: TGTGCCAGCAGCTTAGGAGAGGTCGAGCAGTACTTC.

This sequence joins TRBV11-3 and TRBJ2-2; TRBD1 matches at 10 bases. The CDR3 is made up of 17 amino acids. Germline trimming cut 5 bases from V and 7 bases from J; bases unmatched to any gene: 13. CDR1 and CDR2 from the germline V gene are SGHNT and YENEEA. CDR3 loop: CASSARTGTGVNGELFF. The CDR3 DNA sequence: TGTGCCAGCAGCGCGAGAACCGGGACAGGGGTTAACGGGGAGCTGTTTTTT. The full variable domain, its missing parts supplied by reference TRBV11-3 and TRBJ2-2, is EAGVVQSPRYKIIEKKQPVAFWCNPISGHNTLYWYLQNLGQGPELLIRYENEEAVDDSQLPKDRFSAERLKGVDSTLKIQPAELGDSAVYLCASSARTGTGVNGELFFGEGSRLTVL.

V gene TRBV5-1 combines with J gene TRBJ1-2; 8 bases align to TRBD1. The length of the CDR3 is 14 residues. V dropped 7 bases and J dropped 8; count of bases not matched to a gene: 13. Germline CDR1 and CDR2: SGHRS and YFSETQ. CDR3 in amino acids: CASREDRAASGYTF. CDR3 nucleotide sequence: TGCGCCAGCCGCGAGGACAGGGCGGCGTCAGGCTACACCTTC.

V usage is TRBV10-3 and J usage is TRBJ2-5; 10 bases line up with TRBD2. Germline CDR1 is ENHRY and CDR2 is SYGVKD. There are 17 residues in the CDR3. J lost 3 bases, V lost 0 bases, and 7 bases had no gene match. In DNA form, the CDR3 reads TGTGCCATCAGTGAGTCCAGCGGGGGGGTTAGTAAAGAGACCCAGTACTTC. Its protein product is CAISESSGGVSKETQYF.

The J gene is TRBJ1-1, the V gene TRBV27, with 7 bases that match TRBD1. V dropped 1 base and J dropped 10; count of bases not matched to a gene: 9. Germline V gene sequence: CDR1 MNHEY, CDR2 SMNVEV (reference sequence). The CDR3 consists of 14 residues. The CDR3 bases are TGTGCCAGCAGTTTATTTGGAGGGGGCTTGATAGCTTTCTTT. Its translation: CASSLFGGGLIAFF.

This rearrangement joins TRBV6-1 to TRBJ2-3; 11 bases are a match to TRBD2. The V gene's germline CDR1 is MNHNS and CDR2 SASEGT. V was clipped by 6 bases and J by 2 bases; unmatched bases: 1. CDR3 length: 14 residues. The CDR3 bases are TGTGCCAGCAGGACTAGCGGGGCCACAGATACGCAGTATTTT. This sequence encodes CASRTSGATDTQYF.

The chain is built from TRBV9 and TRBJ1-2; TRBD1 agrees at 7 bases. V dropped 3 bases and J dropped 4; count of bases not matched to a gene: 6. The CDR3 loop spans 14 amino acids. Germline assignment: CDR1 SGDLS and CDR2 YYNGEE. The CDR3 is CASSGQGEVYGYTF. The CDR3 nucleotides are TGTGCCAGCAGCGGACAGGGAGAAGTCTATGGCTACACCTTC.

The gene calls are TRBV2 and TRBJ2-5; D perhaps matches TRBD1 (6 bases). Germline assignment: CDR1 SNHLY and CDR2 FYNNEI. Trimming removed 3 bases from V and 4 bases from J, with 15 bases in between. This CDR3 has 15 amino acids. The CDR3 spells CASSDGGRVRETQYF. CDR3 nucleotides: TGTGCCAGCAGTGATGGGGGCAGGGTACGAGAGACCCAGTACTTC.

The rearrangement links TRBV6-1 to TRBJ1-2, with D possibly matching TRBD1 (6 bases). CDR1 is MNHNS, CDR2 SASEGT, per germline. This CDR3 is 12 amino acids long. The V end lost 5 bases, the J end lost 7 bases, and 11 bases lay between the germline ends. In nucleotides, the CDR3 is TGTGCCAGCAGTCCAGGACAGCTTGGCTACACCTTC. Translating gives CASSPGQLGYTF.

The chain couples TRBV5-1 to TRBJ1-5; unclear D gene. The CDR3 length is 13 residues. The ends were cut back, 7 bases at V and 0 bases at J, with 8 bases in the middle. CDR1 and CDR2 from the germline V gene are SGHRS and YFSETQ. CDR3 nucleotides: TGCGCCAGCGCGAGGGATAGCAATCAGCCCCAGCATTTT. It is translated as CASARDSNQPQHF.

The chain uses TRBV10-2 and TRBJ2-5; tentatively, D is TRBD2 (6 bases). The CDR3 has 14 amino acids. V lost 8 bases, J lost 0 bases, and 13 bases lay in between. CDR1 and CDR2 from the germline V gene are WSHSY and SAAADI. CDR3 sequence (DNA): TGCGCCAGCCACCCAGGCGGGAACCAAGAGACCCAGTACTTC. It is translated as CASHPGGNQETQYF.

In this sample, this clone turned up once. This rearrangement joins TRBV5-6 to TRBJ1-5; the D is unclear. The CDR3 is 13 amino acids. Germline CDR1 SGHDT, CDR2 YYEEEE. Trimming removed 0 bases from V and 6 bases from J, with 7 bases in between. This chain's CDR3 is CASSLALVQPQHF. CDR3 in DNA: TGTGCCAGCAGCTTGGCCCTTGTTCAGCCCCAGCATTTT. Full variable domain (missing parts from reference TRBV5-6 and TRBJ1-5): DAGVTQSPTHLIKTRGQQVTLRCSPKSGHDTVSWYQQALGQGPQFIFQYYEEEERQRGNFPDRFSGHQFPNYSSELNVNALLLGDSALYLCASSLALVQPQHFGDGTRLSIL.

This chain uses TRBV10-3 with TRBJ1-1; 7 bases are a match to TRBD1. V was pared by 4 bases and J by 1 base, with 6 bases of the junction left unmatched. Germline V gene lookup returns CDR1 ENHRY and CDR2 SYGVKD. This CDR3 contains 15 residues. CDR3 amino acids: CAISGQTGANTEAFF. CDR3 bases: TGTGCCATCAGTGGGCAAACAGGGGCGAACACTGAAGCTTTCTTT.